The rows below give T cell receptor beta chains drawn from one sample of a study of blood T cell repertoires in COVID-19. Measured with immunoSEQ multiplex PCR; TCRdb has only the in-frame clones, and not every one. The sample comprises 25,000 to 35,000 clones, around 87% of which are singletons, and approximately 15% rests with the top ten. The sample was peripheral blood. These receptors all come from a man older than 75 with acute or convalescent COVID-19. The CDR3 runs from the conserved cysteine through the conserved F or W. The D gene is left open where the match is weak. Clone size, where shown, is once, few, many, or a class for clones that have expanded.

D gene,clone size,J gene,V gene,CDR3 DNA,CDR3 protein
.,.,TRBJ2-7,TRBV30,TGTGCCTGGAGTCTCAAGACAGCCTCGGACGAGCAGTACTTC,CAWSLKTASDEQYF
.,.,TRBJ2-3,TRBV27,TGTGCCAGCAGTTTACTAACGGAGTTGCACCCAGATACGCAGTATTTT,CASSLLTELHPDTQYF
.,.,TRBJ1-3,TRBV5-5,TGTGCCAGCAGGCCGGGACGGGAGGAAACAACCATATATTTT,CASRPGREETTIYF
TRBD1,.,TRBJ2-1,TRBV27,TGTGCCAGCAGTATGTCATCCGGGACAGGTGAGCAGTTCTTC,CASSMSSGTGEQFF
TRBD1,.,TRBJ2-3,TRBV7-9,TGTGCCAGCAGCTTAGGCCCCGGGACAGGGGGCGCAGATACGCAGTATTTT,CASSLGPGTGGADTQYF
TRBD1,once,TRBJ1-2,TRBV25-1,TGTGCCAGCAGTGAATCGGTCGGACAGGGGGCTGGCTATGGCTACACCTTC,CASSESVGQGAGYGYTF
.,.,TRBJ1-1,TRBV4-1,TGCGCCACACTCGACATGGCAGGGATTGAAGCTTTCTTT,CATLDMAGIEAFF
.,.,TRBJ1-1,TRBV20-1,TGCAGTGCTAGAGAGCGCACTGAAGCTTTCTTT,CSARERTEAFF
TRBD1,.,TRBJ1-6,TRBV5-1,TGCGCCAGCAGCCCGGGACAGGGAAAACTAGAATCACCCCTCCACTTT,CASSPGQGKLESPLHF
.,.,TRBJ1-3,TRBV10-2,TGCGCCAGCAGGGCCGGGAACTCTGGAAACACCATATATTTT,CASRAGNSGNTIYF
TRBD1,.,TRBJ2-7,TRBV24-1,TGTGCCACCAGTGACTCGGGACAGGGTTTGAACGAGCAGTACTTC,CATSDSGQGLNEQYF
.,.,TRBJ2-2,TRBV10-3,TGTGCCATCAGTGAACAGGTCACCGGGGAGCTGTTTTTT,CAISEQVTGELFF
.,.,TRBJ1-5,TRBV27,TGTGCCAGCAGCCTTAGGGCCTTGGCGGGGGGCCCCAAGCCCCAGCATTTT,CASSLRALAGGPKPQHF
TRBD1,.,TRBJ1-2,TRBV2,TGTGCCAGCAGCAGGGGGTATGGCTACACCTTC,CASSRGYGYTF
.,.,TRBJ2-6,TRBV5-1,TGCGCCAGCAGCCCCCGGAGGGCTGGGGCCAACGTCCTGACTTTC,CASSPRRAGANVLTF
TRBD1,.,TRBJ2-1,TRBV18,TGTGCCAGCTCACCGCTACACGGACAGGACAATGAGCAGTTCTTC,CASSPLHGQDNEQFF
.,.,TRBJ1-5,TRBV2,TGTGCCAGCAGTGAAGCGAATCGGGGCAATCAGCCCCAGCATTTT,CASSEANRGNQPQHF
.,.,TRBJ1-1,TRBV5-4,TGTGCCAGCAGCCCCCCCGGCAGGGAAGGTGAAGCTTTCTTT,CASSPPGREGEAFF
.,once,TRBJ2-3,TRBV6-5,TGTGCCAGCATACTCTTGGGGAGCATAGATACGCAGTATTTT,CASILLGSIDTQYF
TRBD2,.,TRBJ2-5,TRBV5-1,TGCGCCAGCAGTAGGGAGGGGCGAGTGGAGACCCAGTACTTC,CASSREGRVETQYF
TRBD1,.,TRBJ1-2,TRBV29-1,TGCAGCGTTGAAGGGCCGGGACAGTACTACACCTTC,CSVEGPGQYYTF
.,.,TRBJ1-2,TRBV9,TGTGCCAGCAGCGTAGTGGACTTCTATGGCTACACCTTC,CASSVVDFYGYTF
.,few,TRBJ2-3,TRBV29-1,TGCAGCGCTGGACAGCCCACAGATACGCAGTATTTT,CSAGQPTDTQYF
.,.,TRBJ1-4,TRBV6-4,TGTGCCAGCAGTATAACAGCAACTAATGAAAAACTGTTTTTT,CASSITATNEKLFF
TRBD1,.,TRBJ1-3,TRBV5-1,TGCGCCAGCAGCTTGGCGGGACAGGCTGGAAACACCATATATTTT,CASSLAGQAGNTIYF
TRBD1,.,TRBJ1-4,TRBV19,TGTGCCAGTAGTAAAGGACAGGGATTTAATGAAAAACTGTTTTTT,CASSKGQGFNEKLFF
.,.,TRBJ2-5,TRBV28,TGTGCCAGCGGGGAGGCCTTACAAGAGACCCAGTACTTC,CASGEALQETQYF
.,.,TRBJ2-4,TRBV5-6,TGTGCCAGCAGCTTGGTGGGGGCGAGGGCCAAAAACATTCAGTACTTC,CASSLVGARAKNIQYF
.,few,TRBJ2-7,TRBV6-5,TGTGCCAGCAGTTACTCCTATGGCCCGGGCGAGCAGTACTTC,CASSYSYGPGEQYF
.,.,TRBJ2-2,TRBV7-3,TGTGCCAGCAGCCAAGAGTCCACCGGGGAGCTGTTTTTT,CASSQESTGELFF
TRBD1,.,TRBJ2-2,TRBV5-1,TGCGCCAGCAGCTCGGGGACAGGGGTCACCGGGGAGCTGTTTTTT,CASSSGTGVTGELFF
TRBD1,.,TRBJ2-3,TRBV10-3,TGTGCCGCCACCCAGGGGGACAGTAGCACAGATACGCAGTATTTT,CAATQGDSSTDTQYF
.,once,TRBJ2-7,TRBV15,TGTGCCACCAGCAGAGTCGGGAGCTCCTACGAGCAGTACTTC,CATSRVGSSYEQYF
.,once,TRBJ1-4,TRBV6-2/TRBV6-3,TGTGCCAGCAGCCCAGGACAGAACGAAAAACTGTTTTTT,CASSPGQNEKLFF
.,.,TRBJ1-6,TRBV7-2,TGTGCCAGCCGTCCCGGGCGTCGGGGGTCACCCCTCCACTTT,CASRPGRRGSPLHF
.,.,TRBJ2-3,TRBV7-3,TGTGCCAGCAGCCGACAGGGAGGAGATACGCAGTATTTT,CASSRQGGDTQYF
.,.,TRBJ2-1,TRBV4-2,TGTGCCAGCAGTCATGAGCCCAAGCCCTACAATGAGCAGTTCTTC,CASSHEPKPYNEQFF
.,.,TRBJ2-7,TRBV6-1,TGTGCCAGCAGTGAAGTACTGGTTGAGCAGTACTTC,CASSEVLVEQYF
.,.,TRBJ2-3,TRBV7-9,TGTGCCAGCAGCCCCGGCGTGGGGGGGCGGGAAGATACGCAGTATTTT,CASSPGVGGREDTQYF
.,once,TRBJ1-1,TRBV3-1/TRBV3-2,TGTGCCAGCGCGGGAGTGAACACTGAAGCTTTCTTT,CASAGVNTEAFF
.,.,TRBJ2-3,TRBV6-5,TGTGCCCATTCCGAGGGCACAGATACGCAGTATTTT,CAHSEGTDTQYF
.,.,TRBJ1-1,TRBV6-5,TGTGCCTGCCGCGGGACGGCGAACACTGAAGCTTTCTTT,CACRGTANTEAFF
.,.,TRBJ2-3,TRBV3-1/TRBV3-2,TGTGCCAGCAGCCCCGGGGGCAGGGAGGGATCAGATACGCAGTATTTT,CASSPGGREGSDTQYF
.,.,TRBJ2-3,TRBV21-1,TGTGCCAGCAGCAAGGACAAATGCACAGATACGCAGTATTTT,CASSKDKCTDTQYF
.,.,TRBJ1-1,TRBV7-9,TGTGCCAGCACCCGATCGGGAGAAGCTTTCTTT,CASTRSGEAFF
TRBD1,.,TRBJ1-4,TRBV28,TGTGCCAGCAGTTTCCCCCGAACAGGGGGTAGCGAAAAACTGTTTTTT,CASSFPRTGGSEKLFF
.,.,TRBJ1-3,TRBV5-4,TGTGCCAGCAGCACCCAGGGCGCTGGAAACACCATATATTTT,CASSTQGAGNTIYF
TRBD1,.,TRBJ1-2,TRBV18,TGTGCCAGCTCACCAACAGGGACAGCAGACTATGGCTACACCTTC,CASSPTGTADYGYTF
.,.,TRBJ1-3,TRBV5-1,TGCGCCAGCAGCTTGGGGGCAGACAGAGGAAACACCATATATTTT,CASSLGADRGNTIYF
TRBD2,.,TRBJ2-1,TRBV5-1,TGCGCCAGCAGCTTGAACGGGGGGGCAATTGATGAGCAGTTCTTC,CASSLNGGAIDEQFF
TRBD1,.,TRBJ1-5,TRBV7-8,TGTGCCAGCAGCTTTCAGGGGGGCCATAGCAATCAGCCCCAGCATTTT,CASSFQGGHSNQPQHF